The 18 T cell receptor beta chains presented below share a single source sample, sequenced in a study of T cell changes during pregnancy in multiple sclerosis (dated by TCRdb to between 2018 and 2020). Libraries were constructed by the immunoSEQ multiplex PCR assay. TCRdb took this table from immuneACCESS and kept in-frame rearrangements with V and J called. Such tables lack part of the clones; where checked against another copy, unresolved V genes explain under half of the gap, and the rest is unexplained. The sample table records tens of thousands of clones; roughly 96% of these occur just once. 0.89% of the sample comes from the top ten. The input for sequencing was peripheral blood, taken in the second trimester of pregnancy. The receptors originated from a female donor with multiple sclerosis, enrolled in a pregnancy study.

V is TRBV7-9 and J is TRBJ2-7; D is uncertain. Deletions cut 3 bases from V and 3 bases from J, with 9 bases between. This CDR3 comprises 13 residues. Germline CDR1 SEHNR, CDR2 FQNEAQ (reference sequence). The CDR3 here is CASSLRKSYEQYF. CDR3 in DNA: TGTGCCAGCAGCTTGAGAAAAAGCTACGAGCAGTACTTC.

The CDR3 DNA reads TGTGCCAGCAGCTGGGACAGGGTTAACTACGAGCAGTACTTC. Its translation is CASSWDRVNYEQYF. V usage is TRBV7-9 and J usage is TRBJ2-7, with 9 positions matching TRBD1. CDR1 is SEHNR, CDR2 FQNEAQ, per germline (reference sequence). The CDR3 sequence is 14 residues long. V was clipped by 4 bases and J by 3 bases; unmatched bases: 4.

This chain uses TRBV29-1 with TRBJ1-2, with D perhaps matching TRBD1 (5 bases). Germline V gene data show CDR1 as SQVTM and CDR2 as ANQGSEA. The ends were cut back, 6 bases at V and 4 bases at J, with 15 bases in the middle. This CDR3 has 13 residues. The CDR3 region is CSVAMTAAYGYTF. DNA for the CDR3: TGCAGCGTCGCAATGACAGCAGCCTATGGCTACACCTTC.

The rearrangement links TRBV27 to TRBJ2-3; TRBD2 matches at 7 bases. The germline CDR1 and CDR2 sequences are MNHEY and SMNVEV (reference sequence). The V gene end was trimmed by 7 bases and the J gene end by 2 bases; junction bases not matched to a gene: 9. The CDR3 sequence is 15 residues long. This chain's CDR3 is CASTPRGGSTDTQYF. CDR3 nucleotides: TGTGCCAGCACCCCTCGGGGAGGGTCCACAGATACGCAGTATTTT.

The gene calls are TRBV5-1 and TRBJ2-7; 14 nucleotides match TRBD2. This CDR3 region has 16 residues. Germline loops: CDR1 SGHRS, CDR2 YFSETQ. Trimming took 4 bases from V and 7 from J; bases not matched to a gene: 10. CDR3 protein: CASSNGLAGGVGEQYF. In DNA form, the CDR3 reads TGCGCCAGCAGCAACGGACTAGCGGGAGGTGTGGGGGAGCAGTACTTC.

Here the CDR3 reads CASSDREKETQYF. The CDR3 nucleotides are TGTGCCAGCAGCGACAGGGAAAAAGAGACCCAGTACTTC. This rearrangement joins TRBV6-6 to TRBJ2-5; TRBD1 matches 7 bases. V was pared by 6 bases and J by 3 bases, with 4 bases of the junction left unmatched. In germline, CDR1 is MNHNY, CDR2 SVGAGI (reference sequence). The CDR3 has 13 amino acids.

V gene TRBV15 combines with J gene TRBJ2-7, with D unclear. CDR3 length: 13 residues. Trimming took off 1 base at V and 3 bases at J, with 7 bases between the two ends. CDR1 and CDR2 (germline): LNHNV, YYDKDF (reference sequence). The CDR3 region has the DNA TGTGCCACCAGCAGAGGAGGATACTACGAGCAGTACTTC. This gives the protein CATSRGGYYEQYF.

The chain is built from TRBV19 and TRBJ2-5; 9 nucleotides line up with TRBD2. The CDR3 length is 18 residues. The junction had 15 bases not matched to a gene; V was cut back by 3 bases and J by 4 bases. Germline CDR1 is LNHDA and CDR2 is SQIVND (reference sequence). The DNA of the CDR3 is TGTGCCAGTAGTATCCAACCCCTCGGACTAGCGAGTACAGAGACCCAGTACTTC. Translation: CASSIQPLGLASTETQYF.

The chain is built from TRBV19 and TRBJ2-6; 9 nucleotides agree with TRBD1. V lost 8 bases and J lost 0; bases outside the gene matches: 5. This CDR3 has 16 amino acids. The germline CDR1 and CDR2 sequences are LNHDA and SQIVND (reference sequence). The CDR3 nucleotides are TGTGCCAGTCTTGACAGGGGGATCTCTGGGGCCAACGTCCTGACTTTC. Its protein product is CASLDRGISGANVLTF.

The genes are TRBV1 and TRBJ2-5; the DNA was not compared with TRBD1, the D call given in the table. TRBV1 is flagged as a pseudogene. The CDR3 spans 15 residues. DNA for the CDR3: TGCACCAGCAGCCACCCAAAGGGGATGGAAGAGACCCAGTACTTC. Protein: CTSSHPKGMEETQYF.

The genes are TRBV12-5 and TRBJ1-1; perhaps TRBD1 as D (5 bases). The V gene's germline CDR1 is LGHNT and CDR2 FRNRAP. There are 14 residues in the CDR3. V was shortened by 6 bases and J by 1 base, with 12 bases between the two germline ends. This CDR3 reads CASGVGQTNTEAFF. The CDR3 coding sequence is TGTGCTAGTGGGGTGGGGCAGACGAACACTGAAGCTTTCTTT. Full variable domain (missing parts from reference TRBV12-5 and TRBJ1-1): DARVTQTPRHKVTEMGQEVTMRCQPILGHNTVFWYRQTMMQGLELLAYFRNRAPLDDSGMPKDRFSAEMPDATLATLKIQPSEPRDSAVYFCASGVGQTNTEAFFGQGTRLTVV.

The chain uses TRBV6-4 and TRBJ2-2, with 8 bases identical to TRBD2. The germline gives CDR1 MRHNA, CDR2 SNTAGT. With V trimmed by 2 bases and J by 4 bases, 3 bases remained unmatched. The CDR3 covers 15 residues. The CDR3 DNA reads as TGTGCCAGCAGTGACGGGACTAGTTCCACCGGGGAGCTGTTTTTT. This sequence encodes CASSDGTSSTGELFF.

The rearrangement joins TRBV5-1 to TRBJ1-1; TRBD1 matches 8 bases. Germline V gives CDR1 SGHRS, CDR2 YFSETQ. V was pared by 4 bases and J by 3 bases, with 5 bases of the junction left unmatched. The CDR3 has 14 residues. The CDR3 nucleotides read TGCGCCAGCAGCCTGGACAGGGTCTACACTGAAGCTTTCTTT. Translated: CASSLDRVYTEAFF. Drawing the rest from reference TRBV5-1 and TRBJ1-1, the complete variable domain is KAGVTQTPRYLIKTRGQQVTLSCSPISGHRSVSWYQQTPGQGLQFLFEYFSETQRNKGNFPGRFSGRQFSNSRSEMNVSTLELGDSALYLCASSLDRVYTEAFFGQGTRLTVV.

This clone turned up a few times. V and J are TRBV7-6 and TRBJ2-2; 8 nucleotides agree with TRBD2. The CDR3 sequence is 14 residues long. J gave up 7 bases and V 3 bases, and 4 bases lay outside the gene matches. Germline V gene sequence: CDR1 SGHVS, CDR2 FNYEAQ. The CDR3 region has the DNA TGTGCCAGCAGCTTCGGGGGGGCCAACGGGGAGCTGTTTTTT. Translated: CASSFGGANGELFF. Drawing the rest from reference TRBV7-6 and TRBJ2-2, the complete variable domain is GAGVSQSPRYKVTKRGQDVALRCDPISGHVSLYWYRQALGQGPEFLTYFNYEAQQDKSGLPNDRFSAERPEGSISTLTIQRTEQRDSAMYRCASSFGGANGELFFGEGSRLTVL.

This chain links TRBV28 with TRBJ2-3; TRBD1 agrees at 11 bases. The CDR3 contains 16 residues. In germline, CDR1 is MDHEN, CDR2 SYDVKM. With 4 bases clipped from V and 6 bases from J, the junction kept 9 bases outside the gene matches. The DNA for the CDR3 is TGTGCCAGCAGTTCAAATACGGGACAGGGGGTGGATACGCAGTATTTT. This translates into CASSSNTGQGVDTQYF.

This clone was recorded once. The chain combines TRBV6-1 with TRBJ2-7; D remains ambiguous. Germline V gene data show CDR1 as MNHNS and CDR2 as SASEGT. The CDR3 has 15 residues. Between the trimmed V and J ends, which lost 0 bases and 0 bases, there was a span of 9 bases. CDR3 DNA sequence: TGTGCCAGCAGTGAAGCACCCCAGGCCTCCTACGAGCAGTACTTC. Translation: CASSEAPQASYEQYF.

The rearrangement links TRBV9 to TRBJ2-5; no definite D call. Trimming removed 0 bases from V and 7 bases from J, with 13 bases in between. The CDR3 spans 14 residues. Germline CDR1 reads SGDLS; CDR2 reads YYNGEE. The CDR3 loop reads CASSVGGAMATQYF. In DNA form, the CDR3 reads TGTGCCAGCAGCGTAGGTGGAGCTATGGCGACCCAGTACTTC.

Here the CDR3 reads CASSSYYNEQFF. DNA for the CDR3: TGTGCCAGCAGTTCCTATTACAATGAGCAGTTCTTC. The gene calls are TRBV6-1 and TRBJ2-1, with D unresolved. Germline V CDR1 and CDR2: MNHNS, SASEGT. CDR3 length: 12 amino acids. V lost 5 bases and J lost 4, with 6 bases in between.